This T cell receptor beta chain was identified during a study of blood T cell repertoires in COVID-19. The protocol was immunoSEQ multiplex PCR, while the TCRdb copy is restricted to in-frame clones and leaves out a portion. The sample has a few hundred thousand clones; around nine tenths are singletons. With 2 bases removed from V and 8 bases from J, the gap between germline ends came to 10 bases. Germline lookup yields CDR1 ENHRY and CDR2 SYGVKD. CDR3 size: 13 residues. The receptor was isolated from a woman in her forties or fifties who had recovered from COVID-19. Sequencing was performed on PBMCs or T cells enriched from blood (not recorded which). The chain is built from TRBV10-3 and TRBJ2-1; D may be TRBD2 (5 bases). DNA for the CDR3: TGTGCCATCAGTGAGGGACCCGGGGATGAGCAGTTCTTC. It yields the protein CAISEGPGDEQFF.